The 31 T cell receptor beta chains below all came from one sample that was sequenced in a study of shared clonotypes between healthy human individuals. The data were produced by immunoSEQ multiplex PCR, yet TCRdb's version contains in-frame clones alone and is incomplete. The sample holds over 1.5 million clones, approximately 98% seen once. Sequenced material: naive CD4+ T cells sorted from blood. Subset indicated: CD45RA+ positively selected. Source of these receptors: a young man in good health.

Written as DNA, the CDR3 is TGTGCCAGCAGCCCTCGGTCGCAGGGTGTGTCCTATGGCTACACCTTC. Translating it yields CASSPRSQGVSYGYTF. The chain couples TRBV9 to TRBJ1-2, with D possibly TRBD1 on 5 matching bases. CDR3 length equals 16 residues. Per the germline V gene, CDR1 is SGDLS and CDR2 is YYNGEE. The germline V and J ends were trimmed by 4 bases and 4 bases, with 20 bases remaining between them.

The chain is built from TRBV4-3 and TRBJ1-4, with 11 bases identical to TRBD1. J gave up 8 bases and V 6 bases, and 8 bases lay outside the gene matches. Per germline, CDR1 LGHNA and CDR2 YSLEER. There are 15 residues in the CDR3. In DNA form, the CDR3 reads TGCGCCAGCAGTTCAACCGGGACAGGGGGGGAAAAACTGTTTTTT. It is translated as CASSSTGTGGEKLFF.

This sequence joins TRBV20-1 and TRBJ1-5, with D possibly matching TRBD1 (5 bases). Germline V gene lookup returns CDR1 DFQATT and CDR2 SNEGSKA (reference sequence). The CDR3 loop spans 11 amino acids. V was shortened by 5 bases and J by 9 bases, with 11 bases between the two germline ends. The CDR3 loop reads CSAPGPGPQHF. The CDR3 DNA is TGCAGTGCTCCAGGGCCGGGGCCCCAGCATTTT.

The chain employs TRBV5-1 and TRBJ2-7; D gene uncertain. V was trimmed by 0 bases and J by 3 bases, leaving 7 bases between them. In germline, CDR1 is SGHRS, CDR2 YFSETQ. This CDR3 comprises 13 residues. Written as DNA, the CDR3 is TGCGCCAGCAGCTTGGAAAGGAGCTACGAGCAGTACTTC. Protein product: CASSLERSYEQYF.

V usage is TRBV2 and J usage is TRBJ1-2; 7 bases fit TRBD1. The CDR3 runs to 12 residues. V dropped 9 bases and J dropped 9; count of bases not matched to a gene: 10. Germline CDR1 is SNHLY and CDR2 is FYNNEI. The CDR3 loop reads CASTRQGPRYTF. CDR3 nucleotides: TGTGCCAGTACACGACAGGGACCTCGCTACACCTTC.

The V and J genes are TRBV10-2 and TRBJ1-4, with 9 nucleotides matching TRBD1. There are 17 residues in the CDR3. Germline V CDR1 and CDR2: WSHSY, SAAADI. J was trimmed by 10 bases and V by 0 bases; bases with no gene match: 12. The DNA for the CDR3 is TGCGCCAGCAGTGAGTCCTGGCGCACAGGGGGCGAGGGAAAACTGTTTTTT. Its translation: CASSESWRTGGEGKLFF.

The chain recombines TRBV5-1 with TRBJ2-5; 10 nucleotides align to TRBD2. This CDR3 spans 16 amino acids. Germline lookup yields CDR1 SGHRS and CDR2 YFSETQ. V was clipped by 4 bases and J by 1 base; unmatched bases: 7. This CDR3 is CASSLRLAGIQETQYF. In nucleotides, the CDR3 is TGCGCCAGCAGCCTAAGACTAGCGGGCATCCAAGAGACCCAGTACTTC.

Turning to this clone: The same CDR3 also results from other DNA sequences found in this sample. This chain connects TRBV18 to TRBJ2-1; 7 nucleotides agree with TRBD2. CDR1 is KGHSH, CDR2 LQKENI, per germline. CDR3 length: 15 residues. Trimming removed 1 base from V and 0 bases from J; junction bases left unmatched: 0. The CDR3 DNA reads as TGTGCCAGCTCACCACTAGCGGGCTCCTACAATGAGCAGTTCTTC. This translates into CASSPLAGSYNEQFF.

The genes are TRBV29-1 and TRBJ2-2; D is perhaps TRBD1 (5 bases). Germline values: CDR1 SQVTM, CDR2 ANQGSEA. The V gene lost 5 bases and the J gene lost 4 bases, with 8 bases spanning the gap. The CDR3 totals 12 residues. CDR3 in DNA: TGCAGCGTTTCAGGGCCCACCGGGGAGCTGTTTTTT. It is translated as CSVSGPTGELFF.

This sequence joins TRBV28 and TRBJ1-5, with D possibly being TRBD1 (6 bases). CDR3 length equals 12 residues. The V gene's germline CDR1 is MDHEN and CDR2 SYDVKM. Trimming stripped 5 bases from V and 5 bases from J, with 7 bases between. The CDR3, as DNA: TGTGCCAGCAGTGGGGGCTATCAGCCCCAGCATTTT. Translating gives CASSGGYQPQHF.

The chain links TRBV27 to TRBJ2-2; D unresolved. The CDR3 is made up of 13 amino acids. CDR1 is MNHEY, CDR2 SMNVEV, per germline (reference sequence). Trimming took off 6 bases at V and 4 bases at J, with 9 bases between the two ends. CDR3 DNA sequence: TGTGCCAGCAGGGCCCGGTCCACCGGGGAGCTGTTTTTT. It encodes CASRARSTGELFF.

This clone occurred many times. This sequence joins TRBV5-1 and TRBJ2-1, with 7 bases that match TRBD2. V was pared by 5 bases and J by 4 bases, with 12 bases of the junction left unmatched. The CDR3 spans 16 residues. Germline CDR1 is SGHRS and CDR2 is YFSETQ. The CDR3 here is CASRGLRDYLYNEQFF. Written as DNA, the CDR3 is TGCGCCAGCAGAGGACTCCGGGACTACCTATACAATGAGCAGTTCTTC.

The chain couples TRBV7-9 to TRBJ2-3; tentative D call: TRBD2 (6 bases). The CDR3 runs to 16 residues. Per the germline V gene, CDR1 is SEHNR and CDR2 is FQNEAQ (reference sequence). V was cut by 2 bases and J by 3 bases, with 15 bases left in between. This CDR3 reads CASSLSREQATDTQYF. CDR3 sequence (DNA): TGTGCCAGCAGCTTAAGTCGGGAGCAAGCGACAGATACGCAGTATTTT.

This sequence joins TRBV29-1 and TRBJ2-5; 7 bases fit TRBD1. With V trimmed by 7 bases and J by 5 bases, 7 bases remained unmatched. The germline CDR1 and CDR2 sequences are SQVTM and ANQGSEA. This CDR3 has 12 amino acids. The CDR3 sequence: CSANRGSETQYF. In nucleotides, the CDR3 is TGCAGCGCTAACAGGGGTAGCGAGACCCAGTACTTC.

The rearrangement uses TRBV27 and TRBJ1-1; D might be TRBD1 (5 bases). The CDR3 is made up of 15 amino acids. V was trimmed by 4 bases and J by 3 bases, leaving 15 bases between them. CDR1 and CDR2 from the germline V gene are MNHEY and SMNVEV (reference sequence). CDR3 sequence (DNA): TGTGCCAGCAGTTCAAGCCAAGGGGATTACACTGAAGCTTTCTTT. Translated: CASSSSQGDYTEAFF.

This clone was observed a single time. CDR3 protein: CASSSTAEPYGYTF. CDR3 nucleotides: TGTGCCAGCAGCTCGACAGCTGAACCCTATGGCTACACCTTC. The gene calls are TRBV7-6 and TRBJ1-2; possible D gene TRBD1, 5 bases. The V end was cut by 4 bases, the J end by 4 bases, with 13 bases between. The CDR3 is 14 residues long. Germline V gene sequence: CDR1 SGHVS, CDR2 FNYEAQ.

The DNA of the CDR3 is TGTGCCAGCAGTGCTCTGGGGACAGGCAGTACCTACGAGCAGTACTTC. Its protein is CASSALGTGSTYEQYF. The V and J genes are TRBV2 and TRBJ2-7; 8 bases agree with TRBD1. The CDR3 sequence is 16 residues long. J gave up 2 bases and V 4 bases, and 10 bases lay outside the gene matches. Germline-derived CDR1 and CDR2 are SNHLY and FYNNEI.

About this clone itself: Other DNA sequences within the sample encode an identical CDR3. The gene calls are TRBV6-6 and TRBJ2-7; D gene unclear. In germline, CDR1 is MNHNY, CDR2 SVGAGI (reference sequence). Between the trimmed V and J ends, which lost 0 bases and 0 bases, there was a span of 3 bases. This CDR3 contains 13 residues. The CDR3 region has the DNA TGTGCCAGCAGTTACTCGGGCTCCTACGAGCAGTACTTC. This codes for CASSYSGSYEQYF.

The CDR3 protein is CASRLMGDEQFF. The CDR3 coding sequence is TGTGCCAGCCGCCTAATGGGTGATGAGCAGTTCTTC. The chain couples TRBV2 to TRBJ2-1; D is unclear. CDR1 SNHLY and CDR2 FYNNEI come from the germline V gene. V was shortened by 8 bases and J by 8 bases, with 13 bases between the two germline ends. CDR3 length equals 12 residues. The full variable domain, its missing parts supplied by reference TRBV2 and TRBJ2-1, is EPEVTQTPSHQVTQMGQEVILRCVPISNHLYFYWYRQILGQKVEFLVSFYNNEISEKSEIFDDQFSVERPDGSNFTLKIRSTKLEDSAMYFCASRLMGDEQFFGPGTRLTVL.

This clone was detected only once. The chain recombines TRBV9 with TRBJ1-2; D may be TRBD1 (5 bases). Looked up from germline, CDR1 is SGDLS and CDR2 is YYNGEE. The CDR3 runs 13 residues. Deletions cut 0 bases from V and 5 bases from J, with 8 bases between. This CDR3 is CASSVVAGYGYTF. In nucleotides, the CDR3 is TGTGCCAGCAGCGTAGTGGCAGGGTATGGCTACACCTTC.

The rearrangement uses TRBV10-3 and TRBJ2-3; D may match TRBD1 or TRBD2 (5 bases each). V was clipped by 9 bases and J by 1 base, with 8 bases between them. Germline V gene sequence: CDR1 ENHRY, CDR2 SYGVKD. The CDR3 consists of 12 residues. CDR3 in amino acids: CAIGDGTDTQYF. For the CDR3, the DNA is TGTGCCATTGGGGACGGCACAGATACGCAGTATTTT.

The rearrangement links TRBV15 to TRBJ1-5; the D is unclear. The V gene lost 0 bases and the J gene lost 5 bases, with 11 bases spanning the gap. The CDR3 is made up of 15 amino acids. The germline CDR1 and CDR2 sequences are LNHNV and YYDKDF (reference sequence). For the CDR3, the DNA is TGTGCCACCAGCAGAGATCTGTCGGGCTATCAGCCCCAGCATTTT. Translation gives CATSRDLSGYQPQHF.

The CDR3 spells CASSPIPLTLATQPQHF. CDR3 bases: TGTGCCAGCTCCCCGATTCCCCTTACCCTAGCTACTCAGCCCCAGCATTTT. The chain combines TRBV18 with TRBJ1-5; no clear D. The CDR3 is made up of 17 amino acids. Germline loops: CDR1 KGHSH, CDR2 LQKENI. Deletions cut 6 bases from V and 6 bases from J, with 24 bases between.

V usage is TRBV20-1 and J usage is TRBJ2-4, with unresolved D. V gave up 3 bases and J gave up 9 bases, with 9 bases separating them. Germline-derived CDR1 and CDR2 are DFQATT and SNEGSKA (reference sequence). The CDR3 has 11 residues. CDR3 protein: CSARRPSIQYF. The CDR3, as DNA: TGCAGTGCTAGGAGGCCCAGCATTCAGTACTTC.

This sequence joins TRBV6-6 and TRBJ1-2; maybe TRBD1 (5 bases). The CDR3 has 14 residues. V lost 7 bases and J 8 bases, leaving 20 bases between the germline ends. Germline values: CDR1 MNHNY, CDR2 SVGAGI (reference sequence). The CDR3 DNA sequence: TGTGCCAGCACCCTTCCGGGACGAGAGGGAGGCTACACCTTC. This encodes CASTLPGREGGYTF.

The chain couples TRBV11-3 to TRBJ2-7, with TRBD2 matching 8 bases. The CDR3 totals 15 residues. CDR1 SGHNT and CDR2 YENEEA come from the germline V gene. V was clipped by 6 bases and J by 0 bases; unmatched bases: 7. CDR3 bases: TGTGCCAGCAGTCCCCTAGCGGGTGACTCCTACGAGCAGTACTTC. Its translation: CASSPLAGDSYEQYF.

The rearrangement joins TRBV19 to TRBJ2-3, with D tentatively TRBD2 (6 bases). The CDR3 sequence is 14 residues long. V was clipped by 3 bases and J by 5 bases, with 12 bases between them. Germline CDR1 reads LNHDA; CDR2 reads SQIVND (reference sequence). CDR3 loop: CASSMGGAGDTQYF. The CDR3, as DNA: TGTGCCAGTAGTATGGGGGGAGCTGGAGATACGCAGTATTTT.

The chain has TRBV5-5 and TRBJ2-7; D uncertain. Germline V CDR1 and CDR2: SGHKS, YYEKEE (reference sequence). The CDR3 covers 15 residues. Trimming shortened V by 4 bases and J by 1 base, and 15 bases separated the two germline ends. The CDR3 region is CASSVSRSFSYEQYF. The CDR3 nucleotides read TGTGCCAGCAGCGTTTCAAGGTCCTTTTCCTACGAGCAGTACTTC.

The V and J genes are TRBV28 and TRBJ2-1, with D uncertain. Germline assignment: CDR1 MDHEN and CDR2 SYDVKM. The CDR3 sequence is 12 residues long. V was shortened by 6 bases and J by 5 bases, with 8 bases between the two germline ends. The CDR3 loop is CASRVMDNEQFF. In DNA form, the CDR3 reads TGTGCCAGCAGAGTAATGGACAATGAGCAGTTCTTC.

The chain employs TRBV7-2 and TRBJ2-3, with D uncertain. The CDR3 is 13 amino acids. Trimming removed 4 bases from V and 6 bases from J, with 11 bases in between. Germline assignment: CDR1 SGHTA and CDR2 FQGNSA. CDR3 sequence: CASSSRHVDTQYF. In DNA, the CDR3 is TGTGCCAGCAGCTCCCGACATGTCGATACGCAGTATTTT. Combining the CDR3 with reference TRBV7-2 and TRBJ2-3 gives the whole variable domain GAGVSQSPSNKVTEKGKDVELRCDPISGHTALYWYRQSLGQGLEFLIYFQGNSAPDKSGLPSDRFSAERTGGSVSTLTIQRTQQEDSAVYLCASSSRHVDTQYFGPGTRLTVL.

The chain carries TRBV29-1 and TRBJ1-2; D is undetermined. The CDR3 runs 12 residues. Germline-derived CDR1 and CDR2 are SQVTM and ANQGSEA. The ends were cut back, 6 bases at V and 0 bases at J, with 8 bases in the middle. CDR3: CSVVVANYGYTF. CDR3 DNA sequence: TGCAGCGTGGTTGTAGCTAACTATGGCTACACCTTC.